This T cell receptor (beta chain) was observed in a study of tissue T cells after allogeneic stem cell transplantation. Study-level results: Anatomically similar tissues had similar TCR repertoires within each patient. In patients and mice, blood and spleen missed much of tissue repertoire. Shared clones across patients were few; motif clustering revealed tissue-specific shared signatures.

Assay used: immunoSEQ multiplex PCR; TCRdb lists only in-frame clones, some missing. The sample has more than 1,500 clones, over 80% seen once; the top ten hold about 9.3%. Enrolled prospectively were adult allogeneic hematopoietic cell transplant recipients whose graft-versus-host disease was steroid-refractory. Autopsy tissues spanned esophagus to rectum, liver, skin, and lymphoid organs including spleen. Comments on this clone: Its antigen is as yet unknown.

The germline V gene encodes CDR1 LNHDA and CDR2 SQIVND (reference sequence). This CDR3 is built from 15 residues. The ends were cut back, 5 bases at V and 3 bases at J, with 16 bases in the middle. The origin of this receptor is a male patient of 60 years or more with steroid-refractory graft-versus-host disease after an allogeneic stem cell transplant. Some T cells may be transferred from the graft donor. Sequenced material: stomach tissue, taken at autopsy. This rearrangement joins TRBV19 to TRBJ1-1, with unresolved D. CDR3 coding DNA: TGTGCCAGTAGTCCCCGGCCTGACTGGTACACTGAAGCTTTCTTT. Amino acids: CASSPRPDWYTEAFF.